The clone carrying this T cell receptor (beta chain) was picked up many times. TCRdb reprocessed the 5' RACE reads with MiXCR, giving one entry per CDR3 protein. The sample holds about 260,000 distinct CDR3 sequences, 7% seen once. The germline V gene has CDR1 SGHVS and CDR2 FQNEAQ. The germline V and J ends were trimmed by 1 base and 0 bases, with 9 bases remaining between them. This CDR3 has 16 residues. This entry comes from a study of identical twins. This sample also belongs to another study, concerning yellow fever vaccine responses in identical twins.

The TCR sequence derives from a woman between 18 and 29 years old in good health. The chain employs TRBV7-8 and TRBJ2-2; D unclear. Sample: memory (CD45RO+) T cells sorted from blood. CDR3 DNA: TGTGCCAGCAGCTTAGGGGTATTGGCGAACACCGGGGAGCTGTTTTTT. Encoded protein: CASSLGVLANTGELFF.